These 12 T cell receptor beta chains came from one sample sequenced in a study of tumor and adjacent non-tumor tissue in lung cancer. The template was RNA from unsorted bulk tissue. A modified ARM-PCR protocol with three rounds of nested PCR amplified TCRbeta. TCRdb re-derived calls from the multiplex PCR reads in MiXCR, one entry per CDR3 protein. The data hold 130,000 or so distinct CDR3 sequences, with about 66% observed a single time. Sequencing used lung tumor tissue. These receptors were collected from a young man with non-small cell lung cancer.

Note on this clonotype: This sequence may be a read error, since a much larger clone differs from it by one base. The rearrangement uses TRBV6-2 or TRBV6-3 and TRBJ2-6; no clear D gene. The V end lost 3 bases, the J end lost 3 bases, and 12 bases lay between the germline ends. This CDR3 has 16 residues. CDR1 is MNHEY, CDR2 SVGEGT, per germline. CDR3: CASSYSVRFGANVLTF. Written as DNA, the CDR3 is TGTGCCAGCAGTTATTCAGTTCGCTTTGGGGCCAACGTCCTGACTTTC.

Many counts were recorded for this clonotype. The chain combines TRBV6-5 with TRBJ1-3, with unresolved D. The CDR3 totals 16 residues. Germline V gene lookup returns CDR1 MNHEY and CDR2 SVGAGI. Trimming took off 5 bases at V and 2 bases at J, with 16 bases between the two ends. CDR3 coding DNA: TGTGCCAGCAGTCAAGATTGGGGTTGGGCTGGAAACACCATATATTTT. Translation gives CASSQDWGWAGNTIYF.

Worth noting for this clonotype: A much larger clone sits a single nucleotide away, making a read error possible. The chain links TRBV4-1 to TRBJ2-2; D is uncertain. CDR3 length equals 17 residues. CDR1 is MGHRA and CDR2 is YSYEKL in the germline V gene. The CDR3 loop is CASSQKSRATYTVELFF. DNA for the CDR3: TGCGCCAGCAGCCAAAAGAGTAGGGCGACTTACACCGTGGAGCTGTTTTTT.

This clonotype was counted only a few times. The junction does not match germline at one end; this may be a read error. The V gene is TRBV12-3 or TRBV12-4, the J gene TRBJ2-1; TRBD2 is a possible D gene (5 bases). The CDR3 has 12 residues. The CDR3 sequence: CTSSILDQEQFF. The CDR3 nucleotides read TGTACCAGCAGTATACTAGATCAGGAACAGTTCTTC.

The chain couples TRBV12-3 or TRBV12-4 to TRBJ2-6; tentative D call: TRBD1 (6 bases). V was trimmed by 6 bases and J by 8 bases, leaving 17 bases between them. The CDR3 extends over 15 amino acids. The CDR3, as DNA: TGTGCCAGCAGATCAGGGGTGACGGGGACCAACGTCCTGACTTTC. This encodes CASRSGVTGTNVLTF.

The chain carries TRBV11-3 and TRBJ2-1; TRBD2 agrees at 8 bases. CDR3 length equals 18 residues. Looked up from germline, CDR1 is SGHNT and CDR2 is YENEEA. The CDR3 DNA reads TGTGTCAGGAGCTGGGTGGTACTAGCGGTTCCCCGAAGCGATGAGCAGTTCTTC. This codes for CVRSWVVLAVPRSDEQFF.

The V call is TRBV5-4, the J call TRBJ2-4; the match to TRBD2 covers 15 bases. Germline loops: CDR1 SGHNT, CDR2 YYREEE (reference sequence). Trimming removed 4 bases from V and 0 bases from J; junction bases left unmatched: 8. The CDR3 totals 19 residues. The CDR3 region has the DNA TGTGCCAGCAGCCTAGGACTAGCGGGAGGGTATGTAGCCAAAAACATTCAGTACTTC. Translating gives CASSLGLAGGYVAKNIQYF.

As regards this clonotype: It is likely a read error, because the conserved phenylalanine at the end of the CDR3 is missing. It is unclear where the CDR3 begins or ends on the DNA, so no DNA is shown, and the CDR3 is as TCRdb lists it. The chain is built from TRBV6-2 or TRBV6-3 and TRBJ2-1; the D call of TRBD2 is as the table states it, not checked on the DNA. The length of the CDR3 is 15 amino acids, counting both ends. The germline V gene encodes CDR1 MNHEY and CDR2 SVGEGT. This CDR3 reads CASNPGLAGGAEHFL.

With regard to this clonotype: A junction boundary mismatches the germline segment, possibly from a read error. The V gene is TRBV7-8, the J gene TRBJ2-7; possibly TRBD2 for D (6 bases). Germline-derived CDR1 and CDR2 are SGHVS and FQNEAQ. The CDR3 loop spans 13 amino acids. The CDR3 DNA reads as TGTGCGAGCAGCTTATGTCCTAGCGACGTTGAGTACTTC. It translates to CASSLCPSDVEYF.

This clonotype was seen only once. No conserved phenylalanine or tryptophan is present at the end of the CDR3, so a read error is the likely explanation. The chain is built from TRBV20-1 and TRBJ2-1; either TRBD1 or TRBD2 may fit D (6 bases each). The CDR3 consists of 14 residues. CDR1 DFQATT and CDR2 SNEGSKA come from the germline V gene (reference sequence). V lost 7 bases and J 2 bases, leaving 15 bases between the germline ends. The CDR3 loop is CSVQRGPTYNEQFL. The CDR3 DNA sequence: TGCAGTGTGCAACGGGGGCCCACCTACAATGAGCAGTTCCTC.

Note on this clonotype: It is likely a read error, because the conserved phenylalanine at the end of the CDR3 is missing. The rearrangement uses TRBV11-2 and TRBJ2-1; the D is unclear. CDR3 size: 13 residues. Germline loops: CDR1 SGHAT, CDR2 FQNNGV. CDR3 sequence: CASSSHRTIEQFC. DNA for the CDR3: TGTGCTAGCAGCTCACACCGGACGATAGAGCAGTTCTGC.

A word on this clonotype: One end of the junction is discordant with germline, which a read error may explain. This sequence joins TRBV11-2 and TRBJ1-1; 9 bases match TRBD1. Germline CDR1 is SGHAT and CDR2 is FQNNGV. This CDR3 spans 17 amino acids. Written as DNA, the CDR3 is TGTGCCAGCAGCCCGGACAGGGGAACGATTGGGAACACTGAAACTTTCTTT. Its translation: CASSPDRGTIGNTETFF.